The 2 T cell receptor beta chains reported below all come from one sample, sequenced in a study of T cells in Graves' hyperthyroidism and ophthalmopathy. What was amplified from RNA transcripts were TCR beta CDR3 regions. Primed by the HTBI set, a first-round RT-PCR was run on the TCR CDR3. TCRdb ran MiXCR on the multiplex PCR reads and lists one entry per CDR3 protein. The sample lists 500,000 to 800,000 distinct CDR3 sequences, just under 45% occurring once. The sequencing input was peripheral blood or thyroid tissue (not recorded which). The receptor set was obtained from an adult man with Graves' disease, either hyperthyroidism or ophthalmopathy (not recorded which).

This clonotype was seen a few times. The rearrangement joins TRBV24-1 to TRBJ2-7, with D perhaps assigned TRBD1 or TRBD2 (6 bases each). This CDR3 comprises 18 residues. Trimming removed 3 bases from V and 3 bases from J, with 23 bases in between. The V gene's germline CDR1 is KGHDR and CDR2 SFDVKD. The CDR3 loop is CATSDGAGHSGSGYEQYF. The CDR3 DNA reads TGTGCCACCAGTGATGGGGCGGGACACTCAGGCTCTGGCTACGAGCAGTACTTC.

V gene TRBV28 combines with J gene TRBJ1-6; no firm D call. V dropped 6 bases and J dropped 8 bases, with 11 bases sitting between them. The germline gives CDR1 MDHEN, CDR2 SYDVKM. The CDR3 spans 13 residues. Here the CDR3 DNA reads TGTGCCAGCAGGAATGAGGTGGATTCACCCCTCCACTTT. Encoded protein: CASRNEVDSPLHF.